The text below deals with one T cell receptor (beta chain). Its binding antigen is unknown. Base qualities are not at hand, and no much larger clone is one base apart. The data were obtained in a study of identical twins (dated by TCRdb to the mid-2010s). General notes on the study: To test whether fetal clonotypes persist, this study deep-sequenced TCR alpha and beta repertoires from monozygotic twins, from unrelated adults of various ages, and from cord blood. To rule out contamination, replicate twin experiments were performed at different times with different library preparation protocols. The investigation overall reported the following: Invariant T cells such as MAIT and iNKT could partly confound zero-insertion analyses, though diverse VJ usage argued against this for most clonotypes. A weaker excess of twin sharing was found in beta out-of-frame sequences because the signal-to-noise ratio was lowered by fewer shared sequences. Abundant cord blood beta clonotypes had fewer insertions, young adult naive repertoires showed a similar but weaker trend, and memory repertoires showed no such trend. Compared with coincidental sharing between unrelated individuals, out-of-frame TCR alpha sequences shared between twins had an excess of sequences with low generation probability. Because the same donors could not be followed over many years, the conclusions relied on cross-sectional statistical analysis. Recombination models systematically underestimated out-of-frame TCR alpha sharing in monozygotic twins but agreed with sharing between unrelated individuals.

Every donor in the study was a healthy Caucasian. Three pairs of female monozygotic twins, all aged roughly 18 to 29 years, made up the twin cohort. RNA for TCR libraries was isolated from peripheral blood mononuclear cells. Library generation was performed with 5' RACE. The data were produced on an Illumina HiSeq 2000. Template switching added a universal primer binding site, and the final cDNA carried a unique molecular identifier that allowed TCR cDNA molecules to be counted accurately. Specific primers in the conserved constant-segment region were used to synthesize first-strand cDNA for TCR alpha and beta chains. To control for contamination, every cDNA library was double barcoded, receiving both a SMART-Mk sample barcode and Illumina barcodes. Two successive PCR steps introduced TruSeq adapter sequences along with Illumina sample barcodes. Sequencing of the TCR alpha and beta cDNA libraries was done on the Illumina HiSeq platform using custom primers. Under the source paper's analysis protocol: MiGEC processed the raw reads to extract unique molecular identifiers, while MiXCR was used to determine the CDR3 positions. For each individual, recombination models were inferred using an EM algorithm with the repgenHMM and IGoR tools. The tcR package in R was used for shared clonotype analysis, with sharing normalized by the product of cloneset sizes. To study raw recombination without the effects of thymic and clonal selection, out-of-frame nonproductive sequences were analyzed. The public reads were reprocessed in TCRdb via fastp at Q25 and MiXCR, keeping in-frame beta chains. Identical CDR3 protein sequences are pooled into one entry, listed with their most common genes and DNA. TCRdb, not the original authors, processed these V and J calls. Recorded for this sample are around 680,000 distinct CDR3 sequences; over 8.5% of them occurred a single time. Of the sample, roughly 0.97% falls within the top ten clones.

From the cysteine through the phenylalanine, the CDR3 covers 15 amino acids. The sequence is cut down to CDR3 DNA, 45 bases in frame from base 1. The junction carries 14 bases between V and J, which are trimmed by 6 bases and 2 bases respectively. A further study also used this sample, focusing on yellow fever vaccine responses in identical twins. The second study's paper adds: The T cell response to vaccination in identical twins was reported by the authors to appear partly convergent and partly personalized. In the study, vaccine-responding T cell clones were precisely tracked in identical twins.

The sequenced material came from PBMCs. The chain uses TRBV12-3 or TRBV12-4 and TRBJ1-5, with the D gene uncertain. The clonotype originates from a woman under 30 in good health. The DNA sequence is TGTGCCAGCAGCCCGAGGCTGGGAGGCAATCAGCCCCAGCATTTT. This codes for CASSPRLGGNQPQHF.